Below, 11 T cell receptor beta chains from the same sample are listed, as sequenced in a study of T cell responses to AZD1222 COVID-19 vaccine. TCRdb keeps only in-frame clones here, not all; method: immunoSEQ multiplex PCR. The sample comprises 85,000 to 100,000 clones, roughly 92% of which are singletons, and 7.5% to 9.5% rests with the top ten. The input for sequencing was peripheral blood, taken 28 days after the second AZD1222 dose. The receptors originated from an adult who received the AZD1222 COVID-19 vaccine.

V and J are TRBV3-1 (or the pseudogene TRBV3-2) and TRBJ1-4; D not certain. The CDR3 covers 15 residues. V was pared by 4 bases and J by 0 bases, with 9 bases between. Germline CDR1 reads LGHDT; CDR2 reads YNNKEL (reference sequence). The CDR3 DNA follows: TGTGCCAGCAGCCCGAGCGGTGCAACTAATGAAAAACTGTTTTTT. Translating gives CASSPSGATNEKLFF.

The table lists this clone with a few counts. V and J are TRBV29-1 and TRBJ2-1, with TRBD2 as a possible D gene (6 bases). The germline V gene has CDR1 SQVTM and CDR2 ANQGSEA. There are 17 residues in the CDR3. Trimming removed 1 base from V and 0 bases from J, with 16 bases in between. The CDR3 protein is CSVEGLGGGHSYNEQFF. Here the CDR3 DNA reads TGCAGCGTTGAAGGGCTGGGAGGCGGCCACTCCTACAATGAGCAGTTCTTC.

This chain uses TRBV29-1 with TRBJ2-2, with D perhaps TRBD2 (7 bases). Trimming shortened V by 3 bases and J by 7 bases, and 15 bases separated the two germline ends. Germline values: CDR1 SQVTM, CDR2 ANQGSEA. The CDR3 consists of 14 residues. CDR3 protein: CSVDGGGGHGELFF. The CDR3 DNA is TGCAGCGTTGACGGGGGCGGGGGTCACGGGGAGCTGTTTTTT.

This chain links TRBV7-2 with TRBJ1-6, with 10 bases matching TRBD1. Germline values: CDR1 SGHTA, CDR2 FQGNSA. The V segment lost 2 bases and the J segment 9 bases; nucleotides outside the gene matches: 7. The CDR3 loop spans 16 amino acids. CDR3 coding DNA: TGTGCCAGCAGCTTAAGTGAGGGACAGGGGTCTTCACCCCTCCACTTT. Amino acid sequence: CASSLSEGQGSSPLHF.

In its sample, this clone was seen once. This rearrangement joins TRBV6-5 to TRBJ1-4, with D unclear. V was cut by 4 bases and J by 0 bases, with 9 bases left in between. In germline, CDR1 is MNHEY, CDR2 SVGAGI. This CDR3 contains 15 residues. Here the CDR3 DNA reads TGTGCCAGCAGTTCCGGCCCTGCAACTAATGAAAAACTGTTTTTT. Amino acid sequence: CASSSGPATNEKLFF.

The V and J genes are TRBV28 and TRBJ1-6; D perhaps matches TRBD1 (5 bases). The ends were cut back, 3 bases at V and 8 bases at J, with 17 bases in the middle. This CDR3 contains 16 residues. Germline CDR1 is MDHEN and CDR2 is SYDVKM. The CDR3 coding sequence is TGTGCCAGCAGTTTTGGGGCGGGCGGTAGGGATTCACCCCTCCACTTT. Translating it yields CASSFGAGGRDSPLHF.

This rearrangement joins TRBV14 to TRBJ2-3; D may correspond to TRBD1 or TRBD2 (5 bases each). Trimming left V 3 bases short and J 7 bases short, with 11 bases between. CDR3 length: 13 amino acids. The germline CDR1 and CDR2 sequences are SGHDN and FVKESK. CDR3 protein: CASSQPGSHTQYF. In nucleotides, the CDR3 is TGTGCCAGCAGCCAGCCAGGGAGTCATACGCAGTATTTT. Variable domain in full (rest from reference TRBV14 and TRBJ2-3): EAGVTQFPSHSVIEKGQTVTLRCDPISGHDNLYWYRRVMGKEIKFLLHFVKESKQDESGMPNNRFLAERTGGTYSTLKVQPAELEDSGVYFCASSQPGSHTQYFGPGTRLTVL.

The V and J genes are TRBV12-5 and TRBJ2-1, with 11 bases that match TRBD2. Germline values: CDR1 LGHNT, CDR2 FRNRAP. This CDR3 has 18 residues. V lost 1 base to trimming and J lost 4 bases; unmatched junction nucleotides: 9. CDR3 protein: CASGLAKLAGAGYNEQFF. For the CDR3, the DNA is TGTGCTAGTGGTTTGGCAAAACTAGCGGGAGCAGGGTACAATGAGCAGTTCTTC.

The chain employs TRBV5-5 and TRBJ1-2; D not certain. V lost 4 bases, J lost 5 bases, and 15 bases lay in between. Per germline, CDR1 SGHKS and CDR2 YYEKEE (reference sequence). The CDR3 covers 14 residues. The CDR3 spells CASSRPGQTYGYTF. CDR3 bases: TGTGCCAGCAGCCGCCCTGGGCAGACTTATGGCTACACCTTC.

This chain links TRBV6-6 with TRBJ2-5; D unclear. This CDR3 has 14 amino acids. Trimming removed 0 bases from V and 1 base from J, with 6 bases in between. Germline CDR1 and CDR2: MNHNY and SVGAGI (reference sequence). This CDR3 reads CASSYSASQETQYF. The CDR3 nucleotides are TGTGCCAGCAGTTACTCGGCCAGCCAAGAGACCCAGTACTTC.

The sample holds one count of this clone. The chain employs TRBV18 and TRBJ1-2, with no clear D. This CDR3 region has 13 residues. Trimming left V 5 bases short and J 8 bases short, with 15 bases between. Germline values: CDR1 KGHSH, CDR2 LQKENI. The DNA for the CDR3 is TGTGCCAGCTCATCCCGCTACGGGCTCGGCTACACCTTC. Protein sequence: CASSSRYGLGYTF.